One TCR beta chain is described in this entry. CDR1 and CDR2 (germline): LNHDA, SQIVND (reference sequence). The CDR3 has 14 amino acids. V trimming: 5 bases; J trimming: 7 bases; junction bases outside the gene matches: 10. TCRdb's table, derived via immunoSEQ multiplex PCR, lists solely in-frame clones and lacks some. The data show about 200,000 clones, with approximately 88% seen just once and around 6.5% held by the top ten. The data are from a study of blood T cell repertoires in COVID-19. The sequencing sample was made of peripheral blood. The clonotype originates from a man aged 55 to 70 who had recovered from COVID-19. The chain employs TRBV19 and TRBJ1-1, with TRBD1 identical over 7 bases. This CDR3 is CASSARAGTVEAFF. As DNA, the CDR3 is TGTGCCAGTAGTGCCCGAGCCGGGACAGTTGAAGCTTTCTTT.